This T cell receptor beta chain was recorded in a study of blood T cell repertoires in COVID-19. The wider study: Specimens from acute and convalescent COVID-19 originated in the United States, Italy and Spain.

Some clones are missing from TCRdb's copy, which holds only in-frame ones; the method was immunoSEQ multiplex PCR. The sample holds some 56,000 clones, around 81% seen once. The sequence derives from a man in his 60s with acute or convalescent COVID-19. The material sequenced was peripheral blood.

The CDR3 is CASSPSVPSGNTIYF. In nucleotides, the CDR3 is TGTGCCAGCTCACCGTCCGTCCCCTCTGGAAACACCATATATTTT. This chain uses TRBV18 with TRBJ1-3; D not certain. Germline V gene sequence: CDR1 KGHSH, CDR2 LQKENI. Trimming shortened V by 3 bases and J by 0 bases, and 9 bases separated the two germline ends. The length of the CDR3 is 15 residues.